What follows are 5 T cell receptor beta chains derived from one specimen sequenced in a study of cytomegalovirus exposure and HLA in healthy donors. This PCR relied on a set of 60 Vbeta primers and 13 Jbeta primers. This table comes from immunoSEQ multiplex PCR, and its TCRdb copy is limited to in-frame clones, with some not included. The table records approximately 100,000 clones, roughly 85% of them present only once. Sequencing was done on a sample of PBMCs. Receptor source: a man between 40 and 49 years old in good health and CMV-seropositive.

The chain recombines TRBV30 with TRBJ2-6, with D perhaps TRBD2 (5 bases). The V gene's germline CDR1 is GTSNPN and CDR2 SVGIG (reference sequence). Trimming shortened V by 4 bases and J by 1 base, and 17 bases separated the two germline ends. The CDR3 runs to 17 residues. The CDR3 spells CAWTDRVRESGANVLTF. For the CDR3, the DNA is TGTGCCTGGACTGACCGGGTGAGGGAATCTGGGGCCAACGTCCTGACTTTC.

The CDR3 DNA reads as TGTGCCAGCAGCGCGGGACCCAAAAGCACAGATACGCAGTATTTT. Protein sequence: CASSAGPKSTDTQYF. J is TRBJ2-3 and V is TRBV7-2; D perhaps matches TRBD2 (6 bases). CDR3 size: 15 residues. V shed 5 bases and J shed 0 bases, with 12 bases lying between them. Germline V gene lookup returns CDR1 SGHTA and CDR2 FQGNSA.

About this clone: Other DNA sequences of this sample code for an identical CDR3. V and J are TRBV6-1 and TRBJ2-7, with 9 bases identical to TRBD1. J gave up 1 base and V 6 bases, and 4 bases lay outside the gene matches. This CDR3 spans 14 amino acids. Germline-derived CDR1 and CDR2 are MNHNS and SASEGT. The CDR3 protein is CASRPDRGSYEQYF. In DNA form, the CDR3 reads TGTGCCAGCAGACCCGACAGGGGGTCCTACGAGCAGTACTTC.

This clone was detected a few times. This rearrangement joins TRBV5-1 to TRBJ2-7, with D perhaps matching TRBD1 (6 bases). V was shortened by 6 bases and J by 4 bases, with 20 bases between the two germline ends. CDR1 SGHRS and CDR2 YFSETQ come from the germline V gene. The CDR3 is 15 residues long. The DNA of the CDR3 is TGCGCCAGCACCTCCGGGACATCGGACTTGTACGAGCAGTACTTC. It is translated as CASTSGTSDLYEQYF.

J is TRBJ1-3 and V is TRBV6-1; 9 nucleotides line up with TRBD1. V gave up 6 bases and J gave up 7 bases; unmatched junction bases: 7. The germline V gene encodes CDR1 MNHNS and CDR2 SASEGT. The CDR3 is 14 residues long. The CDR3 DNA follows: TGTGCCAGCAGCGCCTCGGACAGGGGTAACACCATATATTTT. Protein product: CASSASDRGNTIYF.